This T cell receptor (beta chain) was found in a study of somatic mutations in cytotoxic T cells in rheumatoid arthritis. Study-level findings and limits: Increasing age coincided with elevated CD8+ clonality among rheumatoid arthritis patients, though not among healthy controls.

Repertoires were generated with immunoSEQ multiplex PCR, while TCRdb's copy carries only in-frame clones and drops some. The top ten hold around a tenth of the sample, which has about 11,000 clones, 74% seen once. On this clone itself: Its target is unknown.

This CDR3 has 18 amino acids. V lost 2 bases and J lost 5; bases outside the gene matches: 8. From germline, CDR1 is MGHRA and CDR2 YSYEKL. This TCR was sampled from a woman between 35 and 50 years old in good health. The sequencing sample was made of CD8+ T cells sorted from blood. The gene calls are TRBV4-1 and TRBJ2-2; 13 bases match TRBD2. The DNA for the CDR3 is TGCGCCAGCAGCCAATCCGGGACTAGCGGGGTGTTAACCGGGGAGCTGTTTTTT. Encoded protein: CASSQSGTSGVLTGELFF.